This T cell receptor beta chain was captured in a study of T cells after yellow fever vaccination. The CDR3 totals 15 residues. Losses at the gene ends were 3 bases for V and 6 bases for J; bases not matched to a gene: 10. TCRdb reanalysed the 5' RACE reads using MiXCR and keeps one entry per CDR3 protein. Among 550,000 to 750,000 distinct CDR3 sequences, 13% were seen once, and the ten largest hold more than 12%. Only a few counts were recorded for this clonotype. Sample: PBMCs, taken on the day of the yellow fever booster vaccination. The chain couples TRBV12-3 or TRBV12-4 to TRBJ1-2, with 7 nucleotides matching TRBD1. The sequence derives from a man aged 30 to 39 who received the YFV17D yellow fever vaccine. CDR3 sequence: CASSFTTTGTDGYTF. CDR3 in DNA: TGTGCCAGCAGTTTCACCACGACCGGGACAGATGGCTACACCTTC.